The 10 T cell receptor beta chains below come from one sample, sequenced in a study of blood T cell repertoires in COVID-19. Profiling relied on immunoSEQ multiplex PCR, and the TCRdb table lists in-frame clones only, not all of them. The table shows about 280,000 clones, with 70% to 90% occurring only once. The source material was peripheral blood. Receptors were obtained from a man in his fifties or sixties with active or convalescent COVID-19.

DNA of the CDR3: TGCGCCAGCAGCTGGGGTGCAGCTAGCGGGGAGACCCAGTACTTC. Protein: CASSWGAASGETQYF. The rearrangement joins TRBV5-1 to TRBJ2-5; 8 nucleotides match TRBD2. The trim removed 3 bases at V and 5 bases at J, leaving 9 bases unmatched. CDR3 length: 15 residues. Germline V gives CDR1 SGHRS, CDR2 YFSETQ.

The CDR3 DNA is TGTGCCAGCAGTGAAGCCGGGGGGAACTATGGCTACACCTTC. As protein: CASSEAGGNYGYTF. This sequence joins TRBV6-1 and TRBJ1-2; the D gene is possibly TRBD1 (5 bases). Trimming took off 0 bases at V and 2 bases at J, with 7 bases between the two ends. The CDR3 is 14 residues long. Germline V gives CDR1 MNHNS, CDR2 SASEGT.

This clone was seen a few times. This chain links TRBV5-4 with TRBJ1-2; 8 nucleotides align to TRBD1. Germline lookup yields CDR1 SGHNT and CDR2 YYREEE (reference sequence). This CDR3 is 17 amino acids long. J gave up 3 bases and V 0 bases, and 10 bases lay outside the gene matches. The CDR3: CASSLGNRGRPYYGYTF. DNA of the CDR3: TGTGCCAGCAGCTTGGGAAACAGGGGGAGGCCATACTATGGCTACACCTTC.

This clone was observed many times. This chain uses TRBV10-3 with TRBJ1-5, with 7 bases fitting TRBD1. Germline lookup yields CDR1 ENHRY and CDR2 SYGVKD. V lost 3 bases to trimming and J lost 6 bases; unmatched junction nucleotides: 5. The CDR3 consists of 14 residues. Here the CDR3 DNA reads TGTGCCATCAGTGAAAGACAGGGAGCTCAGCCCCAGCATTTT. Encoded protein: CAISERQGAQPQHF.

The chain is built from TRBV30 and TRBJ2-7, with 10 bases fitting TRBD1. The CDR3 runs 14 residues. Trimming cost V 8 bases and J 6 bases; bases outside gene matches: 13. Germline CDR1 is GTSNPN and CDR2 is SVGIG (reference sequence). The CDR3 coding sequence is TGTGCCATCCGGAGACAGGGGGCTATCCCCGAGCAGTACTTC. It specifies CAIRRQGAIPEQYF.

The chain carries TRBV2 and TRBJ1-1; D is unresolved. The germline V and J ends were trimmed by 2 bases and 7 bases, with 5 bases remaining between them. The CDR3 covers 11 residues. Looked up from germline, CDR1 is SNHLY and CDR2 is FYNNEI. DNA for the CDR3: TGTGCCAGCAGTGAATACATTGAAGCTTTCTTT. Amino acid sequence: CASSEYIEAFF.

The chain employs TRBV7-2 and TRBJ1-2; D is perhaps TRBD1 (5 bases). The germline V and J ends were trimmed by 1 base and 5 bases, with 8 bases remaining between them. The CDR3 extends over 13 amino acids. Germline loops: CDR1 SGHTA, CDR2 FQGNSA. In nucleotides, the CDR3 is TGTGCCAGCAGCTTAGAGACAGCATATGGCTACACCTTC. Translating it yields CASSLETAYGYTF.

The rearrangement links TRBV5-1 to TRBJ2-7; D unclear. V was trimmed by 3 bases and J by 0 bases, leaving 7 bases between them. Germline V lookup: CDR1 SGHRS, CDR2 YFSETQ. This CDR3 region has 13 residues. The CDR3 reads CASSYPSSYEQYF. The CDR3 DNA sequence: TGCGCCAGCAGCTACCCCAGCTCCTACGAGCAGTACTTC.

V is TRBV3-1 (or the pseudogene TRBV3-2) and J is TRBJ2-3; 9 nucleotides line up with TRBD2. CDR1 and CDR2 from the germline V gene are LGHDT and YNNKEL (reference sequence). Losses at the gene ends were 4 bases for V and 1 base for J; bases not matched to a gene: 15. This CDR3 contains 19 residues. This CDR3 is CASSPRRAGGPSGTDTQYF. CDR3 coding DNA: TGTGCCAGCAGCCCCCGCCGGGCGGGAGGGCCTTCTGGCACAGATACGCAGTATTTT.

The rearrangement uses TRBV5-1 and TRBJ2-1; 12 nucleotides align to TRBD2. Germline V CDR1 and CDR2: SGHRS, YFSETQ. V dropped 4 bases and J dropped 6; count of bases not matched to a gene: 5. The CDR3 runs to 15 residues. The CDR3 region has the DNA TGCGCCAGCAGCCAGACTAGCGGGAGAGGCAATGAGCAGTTCTTC. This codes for CASSQTSGRGNEQFF.